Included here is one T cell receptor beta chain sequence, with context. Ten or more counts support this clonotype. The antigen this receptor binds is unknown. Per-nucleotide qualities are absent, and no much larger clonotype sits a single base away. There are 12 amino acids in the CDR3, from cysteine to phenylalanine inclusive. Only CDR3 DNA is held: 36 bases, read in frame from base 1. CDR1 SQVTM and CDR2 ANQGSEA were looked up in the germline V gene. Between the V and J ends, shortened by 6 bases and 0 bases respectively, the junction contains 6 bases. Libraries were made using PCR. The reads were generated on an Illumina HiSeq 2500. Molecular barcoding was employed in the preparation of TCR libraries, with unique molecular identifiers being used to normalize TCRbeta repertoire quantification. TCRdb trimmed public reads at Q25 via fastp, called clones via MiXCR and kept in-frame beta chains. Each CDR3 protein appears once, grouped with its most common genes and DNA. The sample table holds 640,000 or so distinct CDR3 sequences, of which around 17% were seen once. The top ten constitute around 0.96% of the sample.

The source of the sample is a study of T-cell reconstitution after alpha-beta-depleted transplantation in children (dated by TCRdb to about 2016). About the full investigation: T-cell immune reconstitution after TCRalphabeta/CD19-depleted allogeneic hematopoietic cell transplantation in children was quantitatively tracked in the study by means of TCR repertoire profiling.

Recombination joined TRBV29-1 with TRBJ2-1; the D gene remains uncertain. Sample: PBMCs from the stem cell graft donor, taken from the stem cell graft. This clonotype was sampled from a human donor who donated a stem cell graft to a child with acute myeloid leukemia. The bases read TGCAGCGTCTACAGCTCCTACAATGAGCAGTTCTTC. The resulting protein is CSVYSSYNEQFF.